This entry is about one T cell receptor beta chain. This sample was taken from a study of tumor-infiltrating lymphocytes in oesophageal squamous cell carcinoma. TCRdb recomputed calls from the PCR reads with MiXCR, one row per CDR3 protein. The sample has about 19,000 distinct CDR3 sequences; about two fifths are singletons. The germline V gene has CDR1 DFQATT and CDR2 SNEGSKA (reference sequence). The CDR3 runs to 16 residues. This sequence originates from a male donor with esophageal squamous cell carcinoma. This chain joins TRBV20-1 and TRBJ2-1; D might be TRBD2 (6 bases). The DNA matches TRBJ2-5 better at its end, which makes the J call doubtful. The sample consisted of normal esophageal tissue next to the tumor. The CDR3 nucleotides read TGCAGTGCTAGAGAGGGTTGGGGGGTTCAGCAAGAGACCCAGTACTTC. It codes for CSAREGWGVQQETQYF.